This is a list of T cell receptor beta chains from one sample in a study of blood T cell repertoires in COVID-19. The repertoire was sequenced with immunoSEQ multiplex PCR; TCRdb's copy has only in-frame clones and lacks some. This sample has about 140,000 clones, with around nine tenths found just once. The sample consisted of peripheral blood. The receptors derive from a human donor in a cohort sampled during active COVID-19. Each CDR3 is given with its conserved first and last residue. A D gene is named only where the DNA matches it firmly. Part of the rows lack a size; the others show once, few, many or a class for expanded clones.

v_call	clone_size	j_call	d_call	cdr3_aa	cdr3_nt
TRBV18	NA	TRBJ2-5	NA	CASSALRGSAQETQYF	TGTGCCAGCTCAGCCCTAAGGGGATCGGCCCAAGAGACCCAGTACTTC
TRBV11-2	NA	TRBJ2-5	NA	CASSLDSEETQYF	TGTGCCAGCAGCTTAGATTCAGAAGAGACCCAGTACTTC
TRBV2	NA	TRBJ2-2	TRBD2	CASSRLAGGAGELFF	TGTGCCAGCAGTAGACTAGCGGGAGGGGCCGGGGAGCTGTTTTTT
TRBV7-6	NA	TRBJ2-3	TRBD2	CASSPGTSGTDTQYF	TGTGCCAGCAGCCCGGGGACTAGCGGAACAGATACGCAGTATTTT
TRBV27	NA	TRBJ1-5	NA	CASSLLAGVNQPQHF	TGTGCCAGCAGTTTACTCGCAGGTGTCAATCAGCCCCAGCATTTT
TRBV10-3	NA	TRBJ2-5	TRBD2	CAISDGRETQYF	TGTGCCATCAGTGACGGGAGGGAGACCCAGTACTTC
TRBV7-2	NA	TRBJ2-7	TRBD2	CASSLELAALYEQYF	TGTGCCAGCAGCTTAGAACTAGCGGCCCTCTACGAGCAGTACTTC
TRBV5-1	NA	TRBJ1-6	NA	CASSLVADNSPLHF	TGCGCCAGCAGCTTGGTAGCAGATAATTCACCCCTCCACTTT
TRBV9	NA	TRBJ1-1	TRBD1	CASRRLRQGEAFF	TGTGCCAGCAGAAGGTTACGACAGGGGGAAGCTTTCTTT
TRBV10-3	NA	TRBJ2-5	TRBD1	CAISGDRGSQETQYF	TGTGCCATCTCGGGGGACAGGGGTTCCCAAGAGACCCAGTACTTC
TRBV19	NA	TRBJ2-1	NA	CASSPPRTASYNEQFF	TGTGCCAGTAGTCCCCCCCGGACAGCCTCCTACAATGAGCAGTTCTTC
TRBV7-6	NA	TRBJ1-1	TRBD1	CASSSGTGNTEAFF	TGTGCCAGCAGCTCCGGGACAGGGAACACTGAAGCTTTCTTT
TRBV7-9	NA	TRBJ2-7	TRBD2	CASSPPGLSSYEQYF	TGTGCCAGCAGCCCCCCGGGACTATCCTCCTACGAGCAGTACTTC
TRBV23-1	NA	TRBJ2-1	TRBD1	CASSQSSLVGTGSYCEQFF	TGCGCCAGCAGTCAATCAAGTTTAGTCGGGACAGGGTCCTACTGTGAGCAGTTCTTC
TRBV7-8	NA	TRBJ2-1	NA	CASSLAPGTQKDNEQFF	TGTGCCAGCAGCTTAGCCCCCGGGACACAGAAAGACAATGAGCAGTTCTTC
TRBV27	NA	TRBJ2-1	NA	CASSYTQGYNEQFF	TGTGCCAGCAGTTATACTCAGGGGTACAATGAGCAGTTCTTC
TRBV7-6	NA	TRBJ1-1	TRBD1	CASSPGQGPPFMNTEAFF	TGTGCCAGCAGCCCTGGACAGGGGCCTCCCTTCATGAACACTGAAGCTTTCTTT
TRBV28	NA	TRBJ1-3	NA	CASSREPGNTIYF	TGTGCCAGCAGTCGGGAGCCTGGAAACACCATATATTTT
TRBV5-8	NA	TRBJ2-1	TRBD1	CASSLKDRGRYEQFF	TGTGCCAGCAGCCTGAAGGACAGGGGGCGTTATGAGCAGTTCTTC
TRBV7-2	once	TRBJ2-3	TRBD2	CASSLNLAGSTDTQYF	TGTGCCAGCAGCTTAAACCTAGCGGGTAGCACAGATACGCAGTATTTT
TRBV11-2	NA	TRBJ2-7	TRBD2	CASSPGTSGPYSYEQYF	TGTGCCAGCAGCCCCGGGACTAGCGGACCTTACTCCTACGAGCAGTACTTC
TRBV19	NA	TRBJ2-1	TRBD2	CASSTPGLAREQFF	TGTGCTAGTAGTACACCTGGACTAGCACGAGAGCAGTTCTTC
TRBV19	NA	TRBJ1-5	NA	CASSIGGQPQHF	TGTGCCAGTAGTATAGGAGGTCAGCCCCAGCATTTT
TRBV5-1	NA	TRBJ1-2	TRBD1	CASSDSYRGSEGYTF	TGCGCCAGCAGCGATTCGTACAGGGGTAGCGAAGGCTACACCTTC
TRBV20-1	few	TRBJ1-1	NA	CSASEYGLTEAFF	TGCAGTGCTAGTGAGTACGGGTTAACTGAAGCTTTCTTT
TRBV6-1	NA	TRBJ2-6	NA	CASSEGASGANVLTF	TGTGCCAGCAGTGAGGGAGCCAGTGGGGCCAACGTCCTGACTTTC
TRBV2	NA	TRBJ2-2	NA	CASWGESGTGELFF	TGTGCCAGCTGGGGGGAATCGGGCACCGGGGAGCTGTTTTTT
TRBV19	NA	TRBJ2-3	TRBD1	CATQTGSRTDTQYF	TGTGCCACACAGACAGGGTCTAGAACAGATACGCAGTATTTT
TRBV28	NA	TRBJ1-2	TRBD1	CASSLLTSDRSYGYTF	TGTGCCAGCAGTTTACTAACCTCGGACAGGAGCTATGGCTACACCTTC